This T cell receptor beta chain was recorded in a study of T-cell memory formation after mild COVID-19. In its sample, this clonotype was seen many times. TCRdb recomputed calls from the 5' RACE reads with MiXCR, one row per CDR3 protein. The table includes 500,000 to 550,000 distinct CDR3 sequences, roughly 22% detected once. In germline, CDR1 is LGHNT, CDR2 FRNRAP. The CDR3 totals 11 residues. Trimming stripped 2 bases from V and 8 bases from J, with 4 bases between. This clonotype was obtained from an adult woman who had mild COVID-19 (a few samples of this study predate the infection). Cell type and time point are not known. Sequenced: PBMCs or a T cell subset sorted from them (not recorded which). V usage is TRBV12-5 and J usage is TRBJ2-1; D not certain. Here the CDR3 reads CASGLLDEQFF. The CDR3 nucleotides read TGTGCTAGTGGTTTGCTCGATGAGCAGTTCTTC.